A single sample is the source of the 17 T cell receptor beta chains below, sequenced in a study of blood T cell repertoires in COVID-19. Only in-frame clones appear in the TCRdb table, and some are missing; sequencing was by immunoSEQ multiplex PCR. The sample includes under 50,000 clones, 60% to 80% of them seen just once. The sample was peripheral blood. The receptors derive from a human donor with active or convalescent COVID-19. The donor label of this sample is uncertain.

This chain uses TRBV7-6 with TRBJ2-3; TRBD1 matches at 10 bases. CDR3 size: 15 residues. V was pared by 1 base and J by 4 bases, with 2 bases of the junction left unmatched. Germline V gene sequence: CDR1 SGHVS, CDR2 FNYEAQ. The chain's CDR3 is CASSLVGTGADTQYF. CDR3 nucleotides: TGTGCCAGCAGCTTAGTTGGGACAGGGGCAGATACGCAGTATTTT.

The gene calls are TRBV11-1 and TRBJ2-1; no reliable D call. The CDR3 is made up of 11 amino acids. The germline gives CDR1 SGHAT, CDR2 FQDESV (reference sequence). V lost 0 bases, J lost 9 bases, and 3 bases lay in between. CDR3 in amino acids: CASSLAGEQFF. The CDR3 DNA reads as TGTGCCAGCAGCTTAGCCGGTGAGCAGTTCTTC.

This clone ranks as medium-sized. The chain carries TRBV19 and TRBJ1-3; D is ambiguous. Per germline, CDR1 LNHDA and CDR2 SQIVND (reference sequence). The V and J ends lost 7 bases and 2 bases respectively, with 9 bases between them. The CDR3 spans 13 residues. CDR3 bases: TGTGCCAGTAAATCCAGAACTGGAAACACCATATATTTT. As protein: CASKSRTGNTIYF.

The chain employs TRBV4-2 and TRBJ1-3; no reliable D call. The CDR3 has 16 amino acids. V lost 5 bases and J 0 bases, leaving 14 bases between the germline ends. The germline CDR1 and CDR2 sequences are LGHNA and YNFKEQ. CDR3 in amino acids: CASSSRDRNSGNTIYF. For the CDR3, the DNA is TGTGCCAGCAGCTCCCGGGATCGGAACTCTGGAAACACCATATATTTT.

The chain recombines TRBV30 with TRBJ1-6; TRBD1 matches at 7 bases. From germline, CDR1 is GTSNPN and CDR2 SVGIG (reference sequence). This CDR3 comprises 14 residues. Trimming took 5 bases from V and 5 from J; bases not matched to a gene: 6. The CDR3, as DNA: TGTGCCTGGGCGAGGGACAGCAATAATTCACCCCTCCACTTT. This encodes CAWARDSNNSPLHF.

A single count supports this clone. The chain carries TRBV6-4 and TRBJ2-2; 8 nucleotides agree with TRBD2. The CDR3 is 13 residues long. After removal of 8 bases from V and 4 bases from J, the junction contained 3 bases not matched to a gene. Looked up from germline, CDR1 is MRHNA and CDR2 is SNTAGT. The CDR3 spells CASGGTSTGELFF. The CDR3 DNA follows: TGTGCCAGCGGGGGGACTAGCACCGGGGAGCTGTTTTTT.

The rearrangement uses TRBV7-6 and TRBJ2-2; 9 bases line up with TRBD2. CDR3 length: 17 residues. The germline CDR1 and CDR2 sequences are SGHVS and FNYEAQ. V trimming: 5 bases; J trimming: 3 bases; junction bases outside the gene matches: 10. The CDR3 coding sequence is TGTGCCAGCAGCCAAGCGGTAGCGGGAGATCACACCGGGGAGCTGTTTTTT. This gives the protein CASSQAVAGDHTGELFF.

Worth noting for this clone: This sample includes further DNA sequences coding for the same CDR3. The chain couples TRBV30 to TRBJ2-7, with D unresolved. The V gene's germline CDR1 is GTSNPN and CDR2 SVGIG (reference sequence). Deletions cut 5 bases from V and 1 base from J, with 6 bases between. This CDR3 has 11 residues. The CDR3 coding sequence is TGTGCCTGGTCACTATCCTACGAGCAGTACTTC. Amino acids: CAWSLSYEQYF.

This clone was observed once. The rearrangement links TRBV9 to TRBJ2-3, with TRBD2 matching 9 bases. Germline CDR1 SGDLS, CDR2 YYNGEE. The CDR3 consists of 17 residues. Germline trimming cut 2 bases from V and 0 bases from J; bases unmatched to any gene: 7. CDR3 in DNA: TGTGCCAGCAGCGTGAAAGGACTAGCGACTAGCACAGATACGCAGTATTTT. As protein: CASSVKGLATSTDTQYF.

The CDR3 bases are TGTGCCAGCAGTCTCGGGGGGCTGAGTGAAAAACTGTTTTTT. This translates into CASSLGGLSEKLFF. The chain carries TRBV11-2 and TRBJ1-4, with D perhaps TRBD1 (6 bases). In germline, CDR1 is SGHAT, CDR2 FQNNGV. V lost 6 bases and J 7 bases, leaving 15 bases between the germline ends. The CDR3 extends over 14 amino acids. The full variable domain, completed using reference TRBV11-2 and TRBJ1-4, is EAGVAQSPRYKIIEKRQSVAFWCNPISGHATLYWYQQILGQGPKLLIQFQNNGVVDDSQLPKDRFSAERLKGVDSTLKIQPAKLEDSAVYLCASSLGGLSEKLFFGSGTQLSVL.

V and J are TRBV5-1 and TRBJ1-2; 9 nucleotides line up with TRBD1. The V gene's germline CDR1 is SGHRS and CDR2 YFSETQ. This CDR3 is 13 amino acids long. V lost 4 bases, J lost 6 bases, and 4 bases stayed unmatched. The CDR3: CASSTGQGNGYTF. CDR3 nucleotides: TGCGCCAGCAGCACAGGACAGGGGAATGGCTACACCTTC.

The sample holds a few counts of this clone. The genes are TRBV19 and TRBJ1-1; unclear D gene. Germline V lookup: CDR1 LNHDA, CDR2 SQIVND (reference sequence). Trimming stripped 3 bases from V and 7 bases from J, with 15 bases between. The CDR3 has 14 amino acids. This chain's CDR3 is CASSIFGRRSEAFF. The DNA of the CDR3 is TGTGCCAGTAGTATTTTCGGCCGACGGAGTGAAGCTTTCTTT. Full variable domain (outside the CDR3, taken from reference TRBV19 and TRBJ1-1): DGGITQSPKYLFRKEGQNVTLSCEQNLNHDAMYWYRQDPGQGLRLIYYSQIVNDFQKGDIAEGYSVSREKKESFPLTVTSAQKNPTAFYLCASSIFGRRSEAFFGQGTRLTVV.

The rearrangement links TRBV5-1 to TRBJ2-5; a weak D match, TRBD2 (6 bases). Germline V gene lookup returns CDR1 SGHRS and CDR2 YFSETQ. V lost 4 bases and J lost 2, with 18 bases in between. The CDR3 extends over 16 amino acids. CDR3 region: CASSRGAGSFQETQYF. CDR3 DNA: TGCGCCAGCAGCCGAGGAGCCGGGAGCTTTCAAGAGACCCAGTACTTC.

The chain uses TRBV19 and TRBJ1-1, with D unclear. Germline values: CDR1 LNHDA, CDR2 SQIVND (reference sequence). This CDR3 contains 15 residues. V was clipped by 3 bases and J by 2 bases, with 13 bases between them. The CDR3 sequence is CASSILGQPNTEAFF. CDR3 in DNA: TGTGCCAGTAGTATCCTTGGGCAGCCAAACACTGAAGCTTTCTTT.

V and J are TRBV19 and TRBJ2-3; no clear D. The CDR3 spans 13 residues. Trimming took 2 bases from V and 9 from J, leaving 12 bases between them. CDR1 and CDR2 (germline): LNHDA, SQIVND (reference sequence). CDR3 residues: CASSIIEESTQYF. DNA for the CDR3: TGTGCCAGTAGTATAATCGAGGAATCAACGCAGTATTTT.

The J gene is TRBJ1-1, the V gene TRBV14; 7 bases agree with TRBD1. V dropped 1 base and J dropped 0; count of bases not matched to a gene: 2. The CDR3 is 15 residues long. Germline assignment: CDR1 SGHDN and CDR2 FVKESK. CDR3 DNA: TGTGCCAGCAGCCAAGCGGGACAGTTGAACACTGAAGCTTTCTTT. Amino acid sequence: CASSQAGQLNTEAFF.

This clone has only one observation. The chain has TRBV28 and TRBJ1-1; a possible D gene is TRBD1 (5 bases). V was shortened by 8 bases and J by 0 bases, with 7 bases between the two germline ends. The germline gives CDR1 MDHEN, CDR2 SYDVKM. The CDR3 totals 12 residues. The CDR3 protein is CASLTVNTEAFF. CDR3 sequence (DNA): TGTGCCAGCCTGACAGTGAACACTGAAGCTTTCTTT.